A selection of T cell receptor beta chains follows, all from one sample in a study of T-cell reconstitution after alpha-beta-depleted transplantation in children. TCRdb reprocessed the PCR reads with MiXCR, giving one entry per CDR3 protein. Of about 540,000 distinct CDR3 sequences detected, over 25% appear once; the ten largest clones hold around a third. The sequenced sample was PBMCs, obtained before TCRalphabeta/CD19-depleted stem cell transplant. Every receptor here comes from a boy under three years old with Wiskott-Aldrich syndrome, due to receive a stem cell transplant. The CDR3 runs from the conserved cysteine through the conserved F or W. D genes are given only for firm matches. Clone size appears in some rows only: once, few, many, or a class for an expanded clone.

>few|TRBJ1-1|TRBV6-5|.
CASSYSEGNTEAFF
TGTGCCAGCAGTTACTCGGAGGGGAACACTGAAGCTTTCTTT
>.|TRBJ1-1|TRBV29-1|.
CSVGGAAEAFF
TGCAGCGTTGGGGGGGCCGCTGAAGCTTTCTTT
>.|TRBJ2-5|TRBV2|TRBD2
CASKVDAGGFRETQYF
TGTGCCAGCAAGGTGGACGCGGGAGGGTTCCGAGAGACCCAGTACTTC
>few|TRBJ2-7|TRBV20-1|.
CSARYVVSEQYF
TGCAGTGCTAGATATGTGGTATCCGAGCAGTACTTC
>.|TRBJ1-1|TRBV29-1|.
CSVEGTEAFF
TGCAGCGTTGAGGGAACTGAAGCTTTCTTT
>few|TRBJ2-1|TRBV11-2|TRBD2
CASSTRLAGGPYNEQFF
TGTGCCAGCAGCACCAGACTAGCGGGAGGCCCTTACAATGAGCAGTTCTTC
>few|TRBJ1-1|TRBV5-1|TRBD1
CASSVQGADTEAFF
TGCGCCAGCAGCGTACAGGGGGCGGACACTGAAGCTTTCTTT
>.|TRBJ2-1|TRBV7-6|TRBD2
CASSNGLAAYNEQFF
TGTGCCAGCAGCAATGGACTAGCGGCCTACAATGAGCAGTTCTTC
>few|TRBJ1-5|TRBV20-1|.
CSARGWGGDQPQHF
TGCAGTGCTAGGGGGTGGGGGGGGGATCAGCCCCAGCATTTT
>few|TRBJ2-1|TRBV5-5|.
CASSFQQVPYNEQFF
TGTGCCAGCAGCTTTCAGCAGGTCCCCTACAATGAGCAGTTCTTC
>.|TRBJ1-1|TRBV7-6|.
CASSSGGEFRSEAFF
TGTGCCAGCAGCTCGGGGGGGGAGTTTCGATCTGAAGCTTTCTTT
>once|TRBJ2-3|TRBV2|.
CASRKTASSTDTQYF
TGTGCCAGCCGGAAGACCGCTTCTAGCACAGATACGCAGTATTTT
>few|TRBJ2-7|TRBV7-8|.
CASSLTRLPLQYF
TGTGCCAGCAGCTTAACTCGACTGCCCTTACAGTACTTC
>few|TRBJ2-5|TRBV6-1|TRBD1
CASRTGTGSKETQYF
TGTGCCAGCAGAACCGGGACAGGTAGTAAAGAGACCCAGTACTTC
>.|TRBJ2-7|TRBV7-2|TRBD2
CASSPLAGTSSYEQYF
TGTGCCAGCAGCCCCCTAGCGGGAACCAGCTCCTACGAGCAGTACTTC
>many|TRBJ2-7|TRBV5-1|.
CASSPGGVSYEQYF
TGCGCCAGCAGCCCGGGCGGGGTAAGCTACGAGCAGTACTTC
>.|TRBJ2-5|TRBV7-9|.
CASSLRDQETQYF
TGTGCCAGCAGCCTCCGGGACCAAGAGACCCAGTACTTC
>few|TRBJ2-7|TRBV6-5|.
CASRNSDSYEQYF
TGTGCCAGCAGAAATAGCGACTCCTACGAGCAGTACTTC
>.|TRBJ2-3|TRBV2|.
CASSAEGLITDTQYF
TGTGCCAGCAGCGCGGAGGGTCTCATCACAGATACGCAGTATTTT
>once|TRBJ2-1|TRBV10-3|TRBD2
CAISSGTSGSPTYEQFF
TGTGCCATCAGCTCCGGGACTAGCGGGAGTCCCACTTATGAGCAGTTCTTC
>few|TRBJ2-1|TRBV10-3|.
CAISANKVSDEQFF
TGTGCCATCAGTGCGAACAAGGTCAGTGATGAGCAGTTCTTC
>few|TRBJ2-6|TRBV5-1|.
CASSLSSSGANVLTF
TGCGCCAGCAGCTTGTCCAGCTCTGGGGCCAACGTCCTGACTTTC
>once|TRBJ2-3|TRBV6-1|.
CASTTDLGRITDTQYF
TGTGCCAGCACCACTGATTTGGGACGGATCACAGATACGCAGTATTTT
>once|TRBJ2-3|TRBV9|.
CASSAGTVLGNTQYF
TGTGCCAGCAGCGCAGGGACCGTGCTGGGAAATACGCAGTATTTT
>.|TRBJ2-1|TRBV7-2|.
CASSLRRGRYNEQFF
TGTGCCAGCAGCTTAAGACGCGGGCGGTACAATGAGCAGTTCTTC